Listed below are T cell receptor beta chains from one sample, sequenced in a study of blood T cell repertoires in COVID-19. Using immunoSEQ multiplex PCR, the repertoire was profiled, and TCRdb retains in-frame clones only, with some absent. The sample carries 200,000 to 300,000 clones, around 80% recorded once. Sequencing used peripheral blood. Every receptor here comes from a man in his forties who had recovered from COVID-19. CDR3s include the opening cysteine and the closing phenylalanine or tryptophan. The D gene is left open where the match is weak. Some rows mark clone size as missing; the rest say once, few, many or name a class of expanded clone.

j_gene | d_gene | v_gene | abundance | CDR3aa | CDR3nt
TRBJ1-2 | TRBD1 | TRBV12-3/TRBV12-4 | - | CASTRDRGGGYTF | TGTGCCAGCACCCGGGACAGGGGTGGAGGCTACACCTTC
TRBJ2-7 | TRBD2 | TRBV2 | - | CARDSGLAGVHEQYF | TGTGCCAGAGACTCAGGACTAGCGGGAGTCCACGAGCAGTACTTC
TRBJ1-2 | TRBD1 | TRBV5-1 | - | CASSWTGQGHSGGYTF | TGCGCCAGCAGCTGGACGGGACAGGGACATTCGGGAGGCTACACCTTC
TRBJ2-5 | - | TRBV4-1 | few | CASSQGVDPRGETQYF | TGCGCCAGCAGCCAAGGAGTAGACCCAAGGGGAGAGACCCAGTACTTC
TRBJ2-7 | - | TRBV5-1 | - | CASSRGWGVRNEQYF | TGCGCCAGCAGCCGGGGCTGGGGGGTCCGGAACGAGCAGTACTTC
TRBJ1-2 | - | TRBV6-5 | - | CASSYSGGALYGYTF | TGTGCCAGCAGTTACTCTGGAGGGGCGCTGTATGGCTACACCTTC
TRBJ2-5 | TRBD1 | TRBV18 | - | CASSQQGALQETQYF | TGTGCCAGCTCACAACAGGGGGCCCTCCAAGAGACCCAGTACTTC
TRBJ2-7 | - | TRBV7-8 | - | CASTSGVAEQYF | TGTGCCAGCACCTCAGGGGTGGCCGAGCAGTACTTC
TRBJ2-3 | TRBD1 | TRBV25-1 | - | CASRQGSTDTQYF | TGTGCCAGCAGACAGGGGTCGACAGATACGCAGTATTTT
TRBJ1-3 | - | TRBV19 | - | CASSISFADTIYF | TGTGCCAGTAGTATATCGTTTGCGGACACCATATATTTT
TRBJ2-7 | - | TRBV28 | - | CATDNRIIYEQYF | TGTGCCACCGATAACAGGATAATCTACGAGCAGTACTTC
TRBJ2-3 | TRBD2 | TRBV2 | - | CASSQTSGGPLHTQYF | TGTGCCAGCAGTCAGACTAGCGGGGGGCCCCTACATACGCAGTATTTT
TRBJ1-1 | - | TRBV5-4 | - | CASSLPTQGRGNTEAFF | TGTGCCAGCAGCTTGCCTACACAGGGCAGAGGCAACACTGAAGCTTTCTTT
TRBJ2-1 | TRBD2 | TRBV15 | few | CATSRDPSGRNEQFF | TGTGCCACCAGCAGAGATCCTAGCGGCAGGAATGAGCAGTTCTTC
TRBJ1-1 | - | TRBV9 | - | CASSVGGLTEAFF | TGTGCCAGCAGCGTAGGGGGGCTTACTGAAGCTTTCTTT
TRBJ1-1 | - | TRBV5-5 | - | CASSLVYRGTEAFF | TGTGCCAGCAGCTTGGTGTATCGGGGGACTGAAGCTTTCTTT
TRBJ1-3 | - | TRBV7-2 | - | CASSLDSTGSGNTIYF | TGTGCCAGCAGCTTAGACTCGACAGGCTCTGGAAACACCATATATTTT
TRBJ1-4 | - | TRBV5-1 | - | CASSLAGEKLFF | TGCGCCAGCAGCTTGGCCGGTGAAAAACTGTTTTTT
TRBJ1-6 | - | TRBV19 | - | CASSIRGDRYNSPLHF | TGTGCCAGTAGTATACGGGGAGATCGCTATAATTCACCCCTCCACTTT
TRBJ2-1 | - | TRBV5-8 | - | CASSFNGGASYNEQFF | TGTGCCAGCAGCTTTAACGGGGGTGCCTCCTACAATGAGCAGTTCTTC
TRBJ1-1 | - | TRBV5-5 | - | CASRRGMAGNTEAFF | TGTGCCAGCAGGCGGGGGATGGCAGGGAACACTGAAGCTTTCTTT
TRBJ2-7 | TRBD2 | TRBV6-5 | once | CASTTLAGSSYEQYF | TGTGCCAGCACCACCTTAGCGGGAAGCTCCTACGAGCAGTACTTC
TRBJ2-7 | - | TRBV21-1 | - | CASSKAGNSGTGKEVEQYF | TGTGCCAGCAGCAAAGCTGGAAATTCCGGGACAGGAAAAGAAGTCGAGCAGTACTTC
TRBJ1-1 | TRBD1 | TRBV4-1 | - | CASSQDRDRKTFF | TGCGCCAGCAGCCAAGACCGGGACAGGAAGACTTTCTTT
TRBJ1-2 | TRBD1 | TRBV7-2 | - | CASSFTGTGFNYGYTF | TGTGCCAGCAGCTTTACCGGGACAGGGTTTAACTATGGCTACACCTTC